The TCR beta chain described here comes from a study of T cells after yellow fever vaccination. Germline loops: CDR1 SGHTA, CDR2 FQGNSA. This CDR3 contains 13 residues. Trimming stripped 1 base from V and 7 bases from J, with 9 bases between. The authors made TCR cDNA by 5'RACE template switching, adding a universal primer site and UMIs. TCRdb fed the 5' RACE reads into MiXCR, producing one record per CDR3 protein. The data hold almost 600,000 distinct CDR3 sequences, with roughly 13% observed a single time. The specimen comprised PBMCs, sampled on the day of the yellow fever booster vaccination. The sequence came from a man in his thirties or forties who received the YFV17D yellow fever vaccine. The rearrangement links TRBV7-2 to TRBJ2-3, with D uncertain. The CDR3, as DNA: TGTGCCAGCAGCTTAGTTCCGGGTTATACGCAGTATTTT. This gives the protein CASSLVPGYTQYF.